The 11 T cell receptor beta chains presented below share a single source sample, sequenced in a study of blood T cell repertoires in COVID-19. Measured with immunoSEQ multiplex PCR; TCRdb has only the in-frame clones, and not every one. There are about 130,000 clones in the sample; approximately 86% occur only once, and about an eighth lies in the top ten. The sequencing sample was made of peripheral blood. The receptor source for this set is a woman in her 70s with COVID-19, enrolled during active disease.

The V gene is TRBV11-1, the J gene TRBJ2-7, with 9 bases lining up with TRBD1. CDR3 length equals 15 residues. With V trimmed by 4 bases and J by 0 bases, 4 bases remained unmatched. Germline V CDR1 and CDR2: SGHAT, FQDESV (reference sequence). CDR3 nucleotide sequence: TGTGCCAGCAGCTCCTGGACAGGGGCCTCCTACGAGCAGTACTTC. Its protein is CASSSWTGASYEQYF.

The chain couples TRBV2 to TRBJ1-5, with D possibly matching TRBD1 (6 bases). The CDR3 spans 14 residues. Germline V gives CDR1 SNHLY, CDR2 FYNNEI. The V end was cut by 6 bases, the J end by 2 bases, with 11 bases between. In nucleotides, the CDR3 is TGTGCCAGCAGGAGGGACATGGGCAATCAGCCCCAGCATTTT. This sequence encodes CASRRDMGNQPQHF.

This chain uses TRBV2 with TRBJ2-1, with D perhaps TRBD2 (5 bases). This CDR3 has 12 amino acids. Trimming pared 8 bases from V and 7 bases from J, leaving 12 bases between. Germline assignment: CDR1 SNHLY and CDR2 FYNNEI. For the CDR3, the DNA is TGTGCCAGCCAGGTGGTAGCGAATGAGCAGTTCTTC. Its protein is CASQVVANEQFF.

V is TRBV24-1 and J is TRBJ1-2, with TRBD1 matching 8 bases. The CDR3 runs 17 residues. CDR1 KGHDR and CDR2 SFDVKD come from the germline V gene. V lost 2 bases to trimming and J lost 4 bases; unmatched junction nucleotides: 11. The CDR3 is CATSDWQGAYRSYGYTF. Here the CDR3 DNA reads TGTGCCACCAGTGATTGGCAGGGGGCATACCGCAGCTATGGCTACACCTTC.

The V call is TRBV27, the J call TRBJ1-6; D is unresolved. The CDR3 loop spans 13 amino acids. From germline, CDR1 is MNHEY and CDR2 SMNVEV (reference sequence). The V end lost 7 bases, the J end lost 10 bases, and 14 bases lay between the germline ends. This chain's CDR3 is CASTLRVGSPLHF. The DNA of the CDR3 is TGTGCCAGCACCTTGAGGGTAGGCTCACCCCTCCACTTT.

This chain joins TRBV3-1 (or the pseudogene TRBV3-2) and TRBJ2-1; D is unclear. Germline CDR1 is LGHDT and CDR2 is YNNKEL (reference sequence). Trimming shortened V by 0 bases and J by 2 bases, and 11 bases separated the two germline ends. This CDR3 has 16 residues. CDR3 residues: CASSQEPLYPYNEQFF. The CDR3 nucleotides read TGTGCCAGCAGCCAAGAACCCCTCTACCCCTACAATGAGCAGTTCTTC.

Notes on this clone: This same CDR3 is encoded by further DNA sequences in the sample. The chain is built from TRBV11-2 and TRBJ2-3; 9 bases are a match to TRBD1. The trim removed 5 bases at V and 0 bases at J, leaving 3 bases unmatched. The germline CDR1 and CDR2 sequences are SGHAT and FQNNGV. This CDR3 is built from 15 residues. This CDR3 is CASSPGQGSTDTQYF. The CDR3 DNA sequence: TGTGCCAGCAGCCCCGGACAGGGGAGCACAGATACGCAGTATTTT. Using reference TRBV11-2 and TRBJ2-3 for the parts outside the CDR3, the full variable domain is EAGVAQSPRYKIIEKRQSVAFWCNPISGHATLYWYQQILGQGPKLLIQFQNNGVVDDSQLPKDRFSAERLKGVDSTLKIQPAKLEDSAVYLCASSPGQGSTDTQYFGPGTRLTVL.

This chain links TRBV28 with TRBJ1-1; D is unresolved. Deletions cut 5 bases from V and 0 bases from J, with 19 bases between. Germline CDR1 is MDHEN and CDR2 is SYDVKM. The CDR3 is made up of 17 amino acids. The chain's CDR3 is CASSPPDLSELNTEAFF. CDR3 DNA sequence: TGTGCCAGCAGTCCACCCGACCTGAGCGAGCTGAACACTGAAGCTTTCTTT.

The rearrangement links TRBV10-3 to TRBJ2-1; tentatively, D is TRBD2 (7 bases). Germline V gene data show CDR1 as ENHRY and CDR2 as SYGVKD. V was cut by 0 bases and J by 3 bases, with 18 bases left in between. CDR3 length equals 18 residues. This CDR3 is CAISESRGGAGSYNEQFF. The CDR3 region has the DNA TGTGCCATCAGTGAGTCGAGGGGGGGGGCAGGGAGCTACAATGAGCAGTTCTTC.

This chain joins TRBV5-1 and TRBJ2-1, with D possibly being TRBD2 (5 bases). Between the trimmed V and J ends, which lost 0 bases and 12 bases, there was a span of 7 bases. The CDR3 extends over 11 amino acids. The germline V gene has CDR1 SGHRS and CDR2 YFSETQ. The CDR3 region has the DNA TGCGCCAGCAGCTTGGCGGCGGGGCAGTTCTTC. Protein sequence: CASSLAAGQFF.

The chain carries TRBV7-3 and TRBJ1-4; TRBD1 matches 9 bases. This CDR3 is 14 amino acids long. Looked up from germline, CDR1 is SGHTA and CDR2 is FQGTGA. The V segment lost 5 bases and the J segment 11 bases; nucleotides outside the gene matches: 9. The CDR3 here is CASSPGTGFGKLFF. CDR3 DNA sequence: TGTGCCAGCAGCCCCGGGACAGGGTTTGGGAAACTGTTTTTT.